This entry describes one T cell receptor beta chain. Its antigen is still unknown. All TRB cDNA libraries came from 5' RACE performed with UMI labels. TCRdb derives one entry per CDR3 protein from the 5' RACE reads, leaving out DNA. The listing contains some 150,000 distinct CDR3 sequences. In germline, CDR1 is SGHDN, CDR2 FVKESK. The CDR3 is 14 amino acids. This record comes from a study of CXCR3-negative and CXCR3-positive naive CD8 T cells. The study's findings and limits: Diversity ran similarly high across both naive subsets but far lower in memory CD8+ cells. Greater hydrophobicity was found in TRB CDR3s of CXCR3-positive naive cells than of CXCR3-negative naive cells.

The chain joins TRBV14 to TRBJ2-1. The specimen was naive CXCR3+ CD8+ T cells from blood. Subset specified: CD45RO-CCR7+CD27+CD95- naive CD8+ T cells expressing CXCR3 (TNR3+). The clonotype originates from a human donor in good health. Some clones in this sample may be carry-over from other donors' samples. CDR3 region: CASSLLSYKREQFF.